This TCR beta chain was identified in a study of T cell responses to AZD1222 COVID-19 vaccine (dated by TCRdb to the early 2020s). A note on the overall study: A total of approximately 240 trial participants underwent TCR sequencing, of whom roughly 210 received two doses of AZD1222 and roughly 25 received two doses of the MenACWY control vaccine. Enrollment into the trials was organized by age into subgroups of 18-55, 56-69 and 70-plus years, and those subgroups contained approximately 150, 30 and 60 TCR-sequenced participants, respectively.

Broader findings and caveats from the paper: Most participants were white British and females outnumbered males, and the authors suggested that clonal diversity may have been underestimated. In the small 56-69-year group, the increase in depth fell short of significance, most likely because of low power. Nearly half of unique spike-specific TCRs reportedly recognized epitopes outside regions mutated in the B.1.351 and B.1.1.7 variants. A significant rise in spike-specific TCR breadth and depth was observed after two AZD1222 doses relative to day 0 and relative to MenACWY recipients. The vaccine-associated CD4 TCRs covered the entire spike protein, and the dominant responses fell in regions 160-218 and 743-854. Only 5 to 7 AZD1222 recipients were SARS-CoV-2 seropositive at baseline, limiting conclusions about previously exposed vaccinees. Because no samples from the day 14 peak response were available, repertoires could be characterized only after the peak T cell response.

The CDR3 regions of human TCRbeta chains were analyzed by immunosequencing. The authors' pipeline ran thus. Repertoire TCRs were matched against a reference library of SARS-CoV-2-specific TCRs generated with the MIRA antigen-specificity platform. Breadth was defined as the fraction of unique TCRs that were SARS-CoV-2-associated. Depth was defined as the fraction of total T cells that were SARS-CoV-2-associated. Each spike-specific TCR was assigned to its reactive spike region and to a CD4 or CD8 class using the MIRA data. Log10-transformed breadth and depth values were compared by one-way ANOVA with Sidak's multiple comparisons tests. TCRdb stores this immuneACCESS table with in-frame sequences only. Part of the clones is absent; in the studies checked, under half of the shortfall reflects unresolved V genes, and no reason is known for the rest. V, J and clone size reflect that table, while D and trimming were determined from the DNA. The sample yields roughly 190,000 clones; approximately 89% were counted once. In total, the top ten clones hold nearly 3.5% of the sample.

According to the study, the label for this sample's time point signals: about 28 days (+/-7) after the second vaccine dose. AZD1222 recipients given second doses at about 4 weeks or at about 12 weeks were pooled, since spike-specific TCR depth and breadth were not found to differ between the two schedules. Samples from vaccinated people were obtained from the UK trials COV001 and COV002, which included a single-blind randomized controlled phase 2/3 trial of AZD1222 (ChAdOx1 nCoV-19) in healthy adults. For TCRbeta chain sequencing, PBMC samples were collected from trial participants at day 0 and at day 28 after the second dose. In regard to this clone: The antigen it binds to is not known. The input lacks base qualities; no much larger clone sits a single base away.

Taken from cysteine to phenylalanine, the CDR3 has 15 residues. Only the CDR3 part of the read is kept: 45 bases, read in frame from the first base. V loses 4 bases, J loses 4 bases, and the germline ends lie 16 bases apart. For CDR1 and CDR2, the germline V gene lists LGHNA and YNFKEQ. The TCR was taken from an adult who received the AZD1222 COVID-19 vaccine. The sequence links TRBV4-2 to TRBJ1-1, with TRBD1 tentatively as D gene (5 bases match). Sequences were derived from peripheral blood, sampled 28 days after the second AZD1222 dose. The CDR3 here reads CASSPDVTGGTEAFF. The bases read TGTGCCAGCAGCCCGGACGTTACCGGGGGCACTGAAGCTTTCTTT.